This T cell receptor (beta chain) was obtained from a study of blood T cell repertoires in COVID-19. Recovered Cohort 3 donors showed two negative PCRs, clearance, or symptom resolution. Germline lookup yields CDR1 SGHTA and CDR2 FQGTGA. The CDR3 covers 13 residues. Trimming removed 5 bases at V and 8 bases at J, with 15 bases between. Sequencing was performed with immunoSEQ multiplex PCR; in TCRdb, only in-frame clones are kept and a portion is missing. This sample has roughly 150,000 clones, with around 81% found just once. The sequencing sample was made of PBMCs or T cells enriched from blood (not recorded which). This chain connects TRBV7-3 to TRBJ1-2, with D perhaps TRBD1 (5 bases). The TCR originated in a man aged 35 to 55 who had recovered from COVID-19. DNA for the CDR3: TGTGCCAGCAGCCAAAGGGGAGGGGAAGGCTACACCTTC. It yields the protein CASSQRGGEGYTF.